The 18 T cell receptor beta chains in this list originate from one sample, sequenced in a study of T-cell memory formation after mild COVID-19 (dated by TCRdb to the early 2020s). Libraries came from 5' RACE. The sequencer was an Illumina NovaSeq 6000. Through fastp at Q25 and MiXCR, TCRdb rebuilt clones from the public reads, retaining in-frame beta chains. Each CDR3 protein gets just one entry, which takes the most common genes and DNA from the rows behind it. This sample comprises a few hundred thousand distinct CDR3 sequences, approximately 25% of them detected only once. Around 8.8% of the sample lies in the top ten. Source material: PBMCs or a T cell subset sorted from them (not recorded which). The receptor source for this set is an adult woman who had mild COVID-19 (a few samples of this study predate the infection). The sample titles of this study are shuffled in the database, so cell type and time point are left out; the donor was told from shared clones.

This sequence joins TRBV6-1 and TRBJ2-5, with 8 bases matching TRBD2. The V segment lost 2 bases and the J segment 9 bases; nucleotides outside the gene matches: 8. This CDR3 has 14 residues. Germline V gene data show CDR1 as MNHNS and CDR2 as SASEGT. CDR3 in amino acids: CASSENPSGSPQYF. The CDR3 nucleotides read TGTGCCAGCAGTGAAAATCCTAGCGGGTCCCCCCAGTACTTC.

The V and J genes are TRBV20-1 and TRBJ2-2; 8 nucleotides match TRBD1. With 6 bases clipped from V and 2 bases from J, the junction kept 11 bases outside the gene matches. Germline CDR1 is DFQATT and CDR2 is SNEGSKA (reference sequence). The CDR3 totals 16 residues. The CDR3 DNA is TGCAGTGCGGCGGACAGGGTGGGGTCCAACACCGGGGAGCTGTTTTTT. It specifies CSAADRVGSNTGELFF.

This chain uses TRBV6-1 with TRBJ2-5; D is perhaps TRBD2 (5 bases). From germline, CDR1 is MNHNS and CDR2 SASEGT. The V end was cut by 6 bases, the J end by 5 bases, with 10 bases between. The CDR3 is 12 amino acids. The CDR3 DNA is TGTGCCAGCAGGGAGTCGGGGGAGACCCAGTACTTC. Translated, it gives CASRESGETQYF.

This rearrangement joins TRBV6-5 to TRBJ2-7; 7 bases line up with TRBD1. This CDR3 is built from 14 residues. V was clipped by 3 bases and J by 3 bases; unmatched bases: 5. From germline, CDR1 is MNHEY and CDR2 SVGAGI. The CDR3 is CASSYRGTDYEQYF. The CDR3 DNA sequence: TGTGCCAGCAGTTATAGGGGGACAGACTACGAGCAGTACTTC.

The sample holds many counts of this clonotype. The CDR3 loop reads CASSPQGVPYNEQFF. DNA for the CDR3: TGTGCCAGCAGTCCACAGGGAGTTCCCTACAATGAGCAGTTCTTC. J is TRBJ2-1 and V is TRBV12-3 or TRBV12-4; a weak D match, TRBD1 (6 bases). Between the trimmed V and J ends, which lost 5 bases and 2 bases, there was a span of 13 bases. The CDR3 length is 15 residues.

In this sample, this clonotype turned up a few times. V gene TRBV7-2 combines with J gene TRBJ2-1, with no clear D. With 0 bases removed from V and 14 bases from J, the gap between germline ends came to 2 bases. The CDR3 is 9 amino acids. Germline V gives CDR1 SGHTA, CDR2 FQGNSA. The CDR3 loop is CASSLAKFF. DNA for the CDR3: TGTGCCAGCAGCTTAGCCAAGTTCTTC.

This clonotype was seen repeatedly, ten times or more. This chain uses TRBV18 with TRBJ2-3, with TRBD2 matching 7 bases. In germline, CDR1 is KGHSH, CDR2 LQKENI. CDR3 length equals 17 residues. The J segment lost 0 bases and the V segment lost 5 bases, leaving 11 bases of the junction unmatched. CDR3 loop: CASSSRPGGYSTDTQYF. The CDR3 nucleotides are TGTGCCAGCTCATCCAGACCCGGGGGGTATAGCACAGATACGCAGTATTTT.

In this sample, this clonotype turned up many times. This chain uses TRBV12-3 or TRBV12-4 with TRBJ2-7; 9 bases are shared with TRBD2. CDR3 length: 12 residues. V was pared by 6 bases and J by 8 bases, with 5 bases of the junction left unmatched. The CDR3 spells CASRAGGQKQYF. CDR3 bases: TGTGCCAGCAGAGCGGGGGGTCAGAAGCAGTACTTC.

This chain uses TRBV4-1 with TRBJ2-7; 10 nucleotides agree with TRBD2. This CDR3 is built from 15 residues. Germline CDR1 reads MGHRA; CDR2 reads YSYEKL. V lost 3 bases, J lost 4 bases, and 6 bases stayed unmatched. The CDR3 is CASSQPAGGQYEQYF. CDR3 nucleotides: TGCGCCAGCAGCCAGCCAGCGGGGGGGCAGTACGAGCAGTACTTC.

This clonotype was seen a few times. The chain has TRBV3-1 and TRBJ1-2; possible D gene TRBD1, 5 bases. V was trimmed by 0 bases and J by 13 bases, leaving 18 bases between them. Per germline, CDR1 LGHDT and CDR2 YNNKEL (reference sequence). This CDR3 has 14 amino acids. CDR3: CASSQDYGDRPATF. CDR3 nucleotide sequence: TGTGCCAGCAGCCAAGATTATGGGGACCGACCAGCCACCTTC.

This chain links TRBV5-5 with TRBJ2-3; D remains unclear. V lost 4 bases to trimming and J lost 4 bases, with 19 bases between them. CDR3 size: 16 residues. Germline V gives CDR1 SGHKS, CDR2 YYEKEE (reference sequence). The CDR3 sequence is CASSRSLAPGADTQYF. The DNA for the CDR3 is TGTGCCAGCAGCCGGAGTTTAGCCCCTGGGGCAGATACGCAGTATTTT.

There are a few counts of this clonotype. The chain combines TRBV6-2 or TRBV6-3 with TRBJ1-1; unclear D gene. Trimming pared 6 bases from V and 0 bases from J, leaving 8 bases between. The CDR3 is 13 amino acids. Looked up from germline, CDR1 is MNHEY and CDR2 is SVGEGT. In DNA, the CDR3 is TGTGCCAGCAGGCGTCCCATGAACACTGAAGCTTTCTTT. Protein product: CASRRPMNTEAFF.

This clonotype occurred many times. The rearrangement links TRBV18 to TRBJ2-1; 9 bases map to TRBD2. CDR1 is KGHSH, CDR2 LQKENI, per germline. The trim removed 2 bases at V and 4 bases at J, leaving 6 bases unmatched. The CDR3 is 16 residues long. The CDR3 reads CASSPLKSGGYNEQFF. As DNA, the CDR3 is TGTGCCAGCTCACCATTAAAGAGCGGGGGGTACAATGAGCAGTTCTTC.

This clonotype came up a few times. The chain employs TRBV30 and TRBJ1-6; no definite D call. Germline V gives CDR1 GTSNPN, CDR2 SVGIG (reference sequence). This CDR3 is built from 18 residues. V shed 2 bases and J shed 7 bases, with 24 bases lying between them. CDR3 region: CAWSLAWGRLSRNSPLHF. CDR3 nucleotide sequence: TGTGCCTGGAGTTTGGCTTGGGGAAGGCTTTCAAGGAATTCACCCCTCCACTTT.

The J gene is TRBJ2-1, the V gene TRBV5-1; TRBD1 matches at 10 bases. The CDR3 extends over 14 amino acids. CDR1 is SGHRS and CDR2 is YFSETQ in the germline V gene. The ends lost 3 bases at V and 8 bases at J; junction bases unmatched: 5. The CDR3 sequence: CASSYGQGVDEQFF. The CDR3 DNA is TGCGCCAGCAGCTACGGACAGGGGGTCGATGAGCAGTTCTTC.

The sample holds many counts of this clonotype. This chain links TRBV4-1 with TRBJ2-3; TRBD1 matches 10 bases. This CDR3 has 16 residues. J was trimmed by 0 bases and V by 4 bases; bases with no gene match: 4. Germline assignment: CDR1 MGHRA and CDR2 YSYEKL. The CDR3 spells CASSPRTGGSTDTQYF. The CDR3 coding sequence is TGCGCCAGCAGCCCTCGGACAGGGGGAAGCACAGATACGCAGTATTTT.

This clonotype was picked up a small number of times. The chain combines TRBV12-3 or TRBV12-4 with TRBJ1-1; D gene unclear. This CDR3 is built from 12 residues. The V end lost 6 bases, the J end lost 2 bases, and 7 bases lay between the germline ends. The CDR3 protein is CASSPHNTEAFF. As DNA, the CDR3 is TGTGCCAGCAGCCCTCACAACACTGAAGCTTTCTTT.

The CDR3 is CASSQSGGRNTGELFF. The CDR3, as DNA: TGCGCCAGCAGCCAATCAGGGGGCCGGAACACCGGGGAGCTGTTTTTT. This sequence joins TRBV4-1 and TRBJ2-2; 8 positions match TRBD1. The ends lost 2 bases at V and 1 base at J; junction bases unmatched: 3. The length of the CDR3 is 16 residues. CDR1 is MGHRA and CDR2 is YSYEKL in the germline V gene.